One T cell receptor (beta chain) is described in this entry. The clone's antigen remains unknown. The input lacks base qualities; no much larger clone sits a single base away. In Seattle, one collaborating source enrolled patients while the infection was active and tracked those patients longitudinally over the course of disease. The collaborating institutions used their own protocols to collect whole blood in K2EDTA tubes. For TCRbeta analysis, collaborators shipped samples in one of three forms: frozen whole blood, isolated PBMCs, or DNA extracted from either of those sample types. Relative to germline, V is missing 3 bases and J is missing 5 bases, with 4 bases of the junction outside any gene match. The CDR3 has 14 amino acids, counting the end cysteine and phenylalanine. This entry keeps only the CDR3 DNA: 42 bases, framed from base 1. CDR1 DFQATT and CDR2 SNEGSKA are derived from the germline V gene (reference sequence).

The sample comes from a study of blood T cell repertoires in COVID-19 (dated by TCRdb to the early 2020s). Study-level background: The collaborator samples originated in the United States, Italy and Spain and spanned the acute and convalescent phases of COVID-19. The prospective study material was composed of cDNA or gDNA derived from T cells, B-cell-depleted T cells, or PBMCs. The samples were drawn from two sources: the first 160 participants of the ongoing ImmuneRACE study, and over 1,000 subjects contributed by 6 global collaborators. Where HLA class I and class II types were available, the types were taken from metadata supplied by the sample provider, not from assay-based typing. Deeply sampled blood TCRbeta repertoires from subjects exposed to, actively infected with, or recovered from COVID-19 were included in the dataset. The repertoires were released in a freely available public database intended as a resource for research on the immune response to SARS-CoV-2. Nearly every sample came with metadata listing a de-identified subject ID, COVID-19 status, age in years and sex. Points the paper makes about the study in general: How much clinical and demographic metadata was included differed by source and by participant, and the metadata was provided uncurated.

TCRbeta CDR3 regions were amplified from genomic DNA by means of the immunoSEQ Assay, a bias-controlled multiplex PCR. On the study's bioinformatics: Within the assay, amplification of reference gene primers was used to estimate how many nucleated cells each sample contained. Sequence reads were collapsed and filtered to measure the absolute abundance of every unique TCRbeta CDR3 rearrangement. For each sample, productive Simpson clonality was calculated as the square root of Simpson's diversity index over productive rearrangements. Sourced from immuneACCESS, this table was stored by TCRdb with only in-frame sequences that have V and J called. A share of the clones is absent; for the studies checked, an unresolved V gene accounts for under half, and the remainder has no known explanation. V and J calls and clone size are those listed in that table; D and trimming were worked out from the DNA. In this sample the table shows 250,000 or so clones, approximately 86% of which occur a single time. The top ten clones comprise roughly 5.6% of the sample.

This TCR was sampled from a woman in her fifties or sixties with COVID-19, enrolled during active disease. The chain is made from TRBV20-1 and TRBJ2-2, and 9 junctional nucleotides match TRBD1. Source material: peripheral blood. This receptor carries the CDR3 CSASRTGETGELFF. The nucleotide sequence is given as TGCAGTGCTAGTAGGACAGGGGAAACCGGGGAGCTGTTTTTT.